These T cell receptor beta chains were read from a single sample in a study of T cell changes during pregnancy in multiple sclerosis. Sequencing used immunoSEQ multiplex PCR; TCRdb keeps in-frame clones, though not all of them. The table has roughly 87,000 clones, roughly nine tenths seen once. The sequences come from PBMCs, collected in the first trimester of pregnancy. These receptors all come from a female donor in good health, serving as a control in a pregnancy study. Some clones in this sample may be carry-over from other donors' samples. Both conserved end residues are trimmed from each CDR3.

v_gene	j_gene	CDR3aa
TRBV7-9	TRBJ2-3	ASSVTILAEATDTQY
TRBV11-2	TRBJ2-2	ASSTGTSGGELF
TRBV9	TRBJ1-6	ASSSRQDRNSPLH
TRBV28	TRBJ2-7	ASSPDGGAYEQY
TRBV29-1	TRBJ2-7	SVEGRQGQRGYEQY
TRBV5-4	TRBJ2-7	ASSVGQGRQY
TRBV27	TRBJ2-1	ASTPGTSGANEQF
TRBV28	TRBJ1-6	ASSFLQGGDPYNSPLH
TRBV5-2	TRBJ1-1	ASSQDRTNTEAF
TRBV2	TRBJ1-1	ASSWDTTWEAF
TRBV7-9	TRBJ2-2	ASSSAGAGELF
TRBV9	TRBJ1-2	ASSATGNYGYT
TRBV20-1	TRBJ2-2	SLAGTGELF
TRBV28	TRBJ2-3	ASEETGLSLSTDTQY
TRBV18	TRBJ2-7	ASSPTLKGLAVGEQY
TRBV27	TRBJ2-1	ASSLPDWNEQF
TRBV7-9	TRBJ2-3	ATGNSHTQY
TRBV27	TRBJ2-1	ASSLFAPGPYNEQF
TRBV29-1	TRBJ2-1	SVEAHRGSSSYNEQF
TRBV6-1	TRBJ2-2	ASIRGRNTGELF
TRBV27	TRBJ1-1	ASSLDGGNTEAF
TRBV10-1	TRBJ1-4	ASSPGTGGFREKLF
TRBV10-2	TRBJ2-7	ASSESQGGLREQY
TRBV7-9	TRBJ2-7	ASSLWAPIGVYEQY
TRBV5-6	TRBJ2-7	ASSLGVGYYEQY
TRBV19	TRBJ1-4	ASTGDTGIEKLF
TRBV4-1	TRBJ2-1	ASSRTLAVNEQF
TRBV15	TRBJ2-7	ATSYATSGSGEQY
TRBV5-6	TRBJ1-2	ASSLDGYGYT
TRBV11-2	TRBJ2-5	ASSSLTSGPYQETQY
TRBV10-1	TRBJ1-6	ASSVENSPLH
TRBV2	TRBJ2-3	ASSMAWSTDTQY
TRBV23-1	TRBJ2-1	ASSQERLLWHEQF
TRBV4-1	TRBJ2-2	ASSQALAGGTGELF
TRBV28	TRBJ2-5	ASSSYRETQY
TRBV7-2	TRBJ2-7	ASSSPRTGVLVEQY
TRBV4-2	TRBJ2-1	ASSQGTQVEQF
TRBV6-1	TRBJ2-2	ASMAPNTGELF
TRBV30	TRBJ2-7	AWSKGLAGGVQY
TRBV4-3	TRBJ2-1	ASSQDQLAGGVSYNEQF
TRBV5-5	TRBJ1-2	ASSLAAGGNYGYT
TRBV9	TRBJ1-1	ASSVQGQPPMNTEAF
TRBV28	TRBJ1-1	ASSSLINTEAF
TRBV4-1	TRBJ1-1	ASSQSPGPNTEAF
TRBV19	TRBJ2-5	ASSKGGFEETQY
TRBV28	TRBJ2-5	ASNRQVQETQY